A single sample is the source of the 28 T cell receptor beta chains below, sequenced in a study of blood T cell repertoires in COVID-19 (dated by TCRdb to 2019 to 2021). The library was generated by the immunoSEQ multiplex PCR assay. As stored in TCRdb, this immuneACCESS dataset retains in-frame rearrangements with V and J assigned. A fraction of the clones does not appear; measured against another copy, unresolved V genes explain less than half of the discrepancy, and the remainder lacks a known reason. The sample records 150,000 to 200,000 clones, approximately 85% of which are singletons. More than 8% of the sample belongs to the ten largest clones. Source material: peripheral blood. The source of these receptors is a woman at least 80 years old with acute or convalescent COVID-19.

About this clone: This same CDR3 is encoded by further DNA sequences in the sample. The rearrangement uses TRBV18 and TRBJ1-1; D is undetermined. The V gene lost 1 base and the J gene lost 3 bases, with 9 bases spanning the gap. Germline loops: CDR1 KGHSH, CDR2 LQKENI. CDR3 length equals 14 residues. The CDR3 region has the DNA TGTGCCAGCTCACCACAGGGCGGGGACACTGAAGCTTTCTTT. Translated, it gives CASSPQGGDTEAFF.

The rearrangement links TRBV19 to TRBJ1-2, with TRBD1 as a possible D gene (5 bases). From germline, CDR1 is LNHDA and CDR2 SQIVND (reference sequence). Deletions cut 7 bases from V and 3 bases from J, with 15 bases between. The CDR3 totals 14 residues. Written as DNA, the CDR3 is TGTGCCAGTACCGACACAGGTCTCGACTATGGCTACACCTTC. It encodes CASTDTGLDYGYTF. Combining the CDR3 with reference TRBV19 and TRBJ1-2 gives the whole variable domain DGGITQSPKYLFRKEGQNVTLSCEQNLNHDAMYWYRQDPGQGLRLIYYSQIVNDFQKGDIAEGYSVSREKKESFPLTVTSAQKNPTAFYLCASTDTGLDYGYTFGSGTRLTVV.

This chain uses TRBV29-1 with TRBJ1-2; D may be TRBD1 (6 bases). The CDR3 consists of 13 residues. V dropped 3 bases and J dropped 8 bases, with 16 bases sitting between them. Germline V gives CDR1 SQVTM, CDR2 ANQGSEA. The CDR3 sequence: CSVESGDTYGYTF. For the CDR3, the DNA is TGCAGCGTTGAGAGTGGGGACACGTACGGCTACACCTTC.

The J gene is TRBJ2-3, the V gene TRBV3-1 (or the pseudogene TRBV3-2); 8 bases agree with TRBD2. This CDR3 has 18 amino acids. Looked up from germline, CDR1 is LGHDT and CDR2 is YNNKEL (reference sequence). After removal of 1 base from V and 0 bases from J, the junction contained 9 bases not matched to a gene. The DNA for the CDR3 is TGTGCCAGCAGCCAAGCAGGTCGGGAGGGAACTAGCACAGATACGCAGTATTTT. Translated, it gives CASSQAGREGTSTDTQYF.

V and J are TRBV3-1 (or the pseudogene TRBV3-2) and TRBJ2-3; weak D call: TRBD2 (5 bases). The germline V and J ends were trimmed by 0 bases and 1 base, with 14 bases remaining between them. This CDR3 region has 17 residues. Germline CDR1 and CDR2: LGHDT and YNNKEL (reference sequence). The CDR3 reads CASSQDTGLGGTDTQYF. For the CDR3, the DNA is TGTGCCAGCAGCCAAGATACGGGATTGGGCGGCACAGATACGCAGTATTTT.

The chain carries TRBV6-5 and TRBJ1-1; 9 nucleotides line up with TRBD1. Looked up from germline, CDR1 is MNHEY and CDR2 is SVGAGI. This CDR3 is 13 amino acids long. J gave up 7 bases and V 7 bases, and 7 bases lay outside the gene matches. CDR3 amino acids: CASNRDRAGEAFF. The CDR3 DNA reads TGTGCCAGCAATAGGGACAGGGCGGGTGAAGCTTTCTTT.

This chain joins TRBV7-8 and TRBJ2-7; 7 nucleotides match TRBD1. Germline CDR1 SGHVS, CDR2 FQNEAQ. This CDR3 region has 13 residues. After removal of 5 bases from V and 4 bases from J, the junction contained 5 bases not matched to a gene. The CDR3 sequence is CASSLPGQYEQYF. The CDR3 DNA reads as TGTGCCAGCAGCCTACCGGGACAGTACGAGCAGTACTTC.

J is TRBJ2-3 and V is TRBV2; 7 bases agree with TRBD1. The CDR3 is 14 amino acids. Trimming took 10 bases from V and 9 from J; bases not matched to a gene: 16. Germline values: CDR1 SNHLY, CDR2 FYNNEI. CDR3 sequence (DNA): TGTGCCACCCTGTCCCTAGCAGCACAGGGGACGCAGTATTTT. Translating gives CATLSLAAQGTQYF.

CDR3: CASSLDGLAYEQYF. CDR3 sequence (DNA): TGCGCCAGCAGCTTGGACGGACTAGCCTACGAGCAGTACTTC. This chain joins TRBV5-1 and TRBJ2-7, with 7 positions matching TRBD2. J gave up 2 bases and V 0 bases, and 2 bases lay outside the gene matches. The CDR3 consists of 14 residues. CDR1 and CDR2 from the germline V gene are SGHRS and YFSETQ.

This chain uses TRBV5-1 with TRBJ1-4; TRBD1 might be the D (6 bases). The CDR3 is 14 amino acids. V lost 4 bases and J lost 2, with 9 bases in between. The germline V gene encodes CDR1 SGHRS and CDR2 YFSETQ. CDR3 DNA: TGCGCCAGCAGCCCTGGGGGCACTAATGAAAAACTGTTTTTT. It is translated as CASSPGGTNEKLFF.

The chain links TRBV5-6 to TRBJ2-5; D perhaps matches TRBD2 (6 bases). V dropped 4 bases and J dropped 5 bases, with 15 bases sitting between them. Germline V gene sequence: CDR1 SGHDT, CDR2 YYEEEE. There are 14 residues in the CDR3. The CDR3 DNA follows: TGTGCCAGCAGCCTCAAGGGGAGGTCGGAGACCCAGTACTTC. Translated, it gives CASSLKGRSETQYF.

The J gene is TRBJ2-5, the V gene TRBV10-3, with no clear D. This CDR3 region has 12 residues. Trimming removed 3 bases from V and 3 bases from J, with 5 bases in between. Germline V gene data show CDR1 as ENHRY and CDR2 as SYGVKD. CDR3: CAISDPKETQYF. Written as DNA, the CDR3 is TGTGCCATCAGTGACCCCAAAGAGACCCAGTACTTC.

This sequence joins TRBV18 and TRBJ1-2, with D unresolved. The CDR3 covers 13 residues. With 0 bases removed from V and 8 bases from J, the gap between germline ends came to 10 bases. Germline CDR1 is KGHSH and CDR2 is LQKENI. CDR3 nucleotide sequence: TGTGCCAGCTCACCACCCCTGGTGGGCGGCTACACCTTC. Residues: CASSPPLVGGYTF.

This chain uses TRBV5-4 with TRBJ1-4; no firm D call. The V gene lost 7 bases and the J gene lost 8 bases, with 12 bases spanning the gap. The CDR3 has 12 amino acids. CDR1 and CDR2 from the germline V gene are SGHNT and YYREEE (reference sequence). This chain's CDR3 is CASYQLGEKLFF. The CDR3 DNA sequence: TGTGCCAGCTACCAACTGGGCGAAAAACTGTTTTTT.

This chain uses TRBV9 with TRBJ1-5; 9 bases match TRBD1. This CDR3 contains 15 residues. Germline V lookup: CDR1 SGDLS, CDR2 YYNGEE. Trimming removed 0 bases from V and 7 bases from J; junction bases left unmatched: 5. The CDR3 DNA follows: TGTGCCAGCAGCGTAGGGACAGGGGCGGGCCAGCCCCAGCATTTT. Its protein is CASSVGTGAGQPQHF.

The chain links TRBV6-5 to TRBJ1-2, with D uncertain. Trimming stripped 10 bases from V and 5 bases from J, with 11 bases between. CDR1 is MNHEY, CDR2 SVGAGI, per germline. The CDR3 extends over 11 amino acids. CDR3 in DNA: TGTGCCACTACAGAGGGTTATGGCTACACCTTC. Its protein is CATTEGYGYTF.

This clone has only one observation. The chain links TRBV6-5 to TRBJ1-2; weak D call: TRBD1 (5 bases). This CDR3 has 14 amino acids. The germline V and J ends were trimmed by 1 base and 6 bases, with 12 bases remaining between them. From germline, CDR1 is MNHEY and CDR2 SVGAGI. Here the CDR3 reads CASSYLGRVDGYTF. CDR3 coding DNA: TGTGCCAGCAGTTACTTGGGCAGGGTGGATGGCTACACCTTC.

The V and J genes are TRBV7-9 and TRBJ2-3; 9 bases are a match to TRBD2. This CDR3 is 17 amino acids long. V lost 1 base to trimming and J lost 4 bases; unmatched junction nucleotides: 9. From germline, CDR1 is SEHNR and CDR2 FQNEAQ (reference sequence). The CDR3 here is CASSLERSGGIADTQYF. CDR3 nucleotides: TGTGCCAGCAGCTTAGAAAGGAGCGGGGGGATCGCAGATACGCAGTATTTT.

As concerns this clone: Additional DNA sequences in this sample encode the identical CDR3. The V call is TRBV2, the J call TRBJ1-5, with 10 bases lining up with TRBD1. V trimming: 4 bases; J trimming: 2 bases; junction bases outside the gene matches: 2. From germline, CDR1 is SNHLY and CDR2 FYNNEI. The CDR3 sequence is 15 residues long. CDR3 in amino acids: CASSAGTGGNQPQHF. DNA of the CDR3: TGTGCCAGCAGTGCCGGGACAGGGGGCAATCAGCCCCAGCATTTT.

J is TRBJ2-1 and V is TRBV19, with TRBD2 matching 11 bases. Germline CDR1 LNHDA, CDR2 SQIVND (reference sequence). This CDR3 is built from 15 residues. Unmatched junction bases numbered 9, after V lost 6 bases and J lost 8 bases. The CDR3 loop is CASRQTSGSKDEQFF. In DNA, the CDR3 is TGTGCCAGTAGGCAAACTAGCGGGAGTAAGGATGAGCAGTTCTTC.

The CDR3 region has the DNA TGTGCCAGCAGCCAAGAAGCGGGATCCGCCTACGAGCAGTACTTC. Translation: CASSQEAGSAYEQYF. The chain carries TRBV14 and TRBJ2-7; 7 nucleotides match TRBD2. Germline V gene data show CDR1 as SGHDN and CDR2 as FVKESK. V gave up 0 bases and J gave up 2 bases; unmatched junction bases: 4. There are 15 residues in the CDR3.

In its sample, this clone was seen a few times. The J gene is TRBJ1-2, the V gene TRBV7-2; D is unclear. Germline V gives CDR1 SGHTA, CDR2 FQGNSA. The CDR3 has 17 residues. V lost 2 bases to trimming and J lost 4 bases, with 20 bases between them. For the CDR3, the DNA is TGTGCCAGCAGCTTACGGTTTCTAGGGAGAGATCGCTATGGCTACACCTTC. It yields the protein CASSLRFLGRDRYGYTF.

Here the CDR3 reads CASSLGARGQRNEKLFF. Here the CDR3 DNA reads TGTGCCAGCAGCTTGGGGGCCCGGGGACAGCGAAATGAAAAACTGTTTTTT. The chain has TRBV7-8 and TRBJ1-4; TRBD1 matches 7 bases. Germline V CDR1 and CDR2: SGHVS, FQNEAQ. Trimming took 3 bases from V and 5 from J; bases not matched to a gene: 12. CDR3 length: 17 amino acids. The full variable domain, rest sourced from reference TRBV7-8 and TRBJ1-4, is GAGVSQSPRYKVAKRGQDVALRCDPISGHVSLFWYQQALGQGPEFLTYFQNEAQLDKSGLPSDRFFAERPEGSVSTLKIQRTQQEDSAVYLCASSLGARGQRNEKLFFGSGTQLSVL.

The chain has TRBV5-5 and TRBJ1-1; D ambiguous. The CDR3 runs 13 residues. The ends were cut back, 3 bases at V and 1 base at J, with 7 bases in the middle. Looked up from germline, CDR1 is SGHKS and CDR2 is YYEKEE (reference sequence). The CDR3 loop reads CASSWSQNTEAFF. In nucleotides, the CDR3 is TGTGCCAGCAGCTGGAGCCAGAACACTGAAGCTTTCTTT.

The DNA for the CDR3 is TGTGCCAGCAGCCTCGAAGCAAGGAGAACTGAAGCTTTCTTT. Encoded protein: CASSLEARRTEAFF. This chain links TRBV5-4 with TRBJ1-1; D is uncertain. The germline V and J ends were trimmed by 4 bases and 5 bases, with 15 bases remaining between them. The length of the CDR3 is 14 residues. Germline values: CDR1 SGHNT, CDR2 YYREEE (reference sequence).

This sequence joins TRBV24-1 and TRBJ2-7; TRBD1 agrees at 8 bases. CDR3 length equals 13 residues. The ends lost 3 bases at V and 6 bases at J; junction bases unmatched: 3. Germline V gives CDR1 KGHDR, CDR2 SFDVKD. Here the CDR3 DNA reads TGTGCCACCAGTGATCCGACAGGGGTCGAGCAGTACTTC. This translates into CATSDPTGVEQYF.

The rearrangement uses TRBV11-2 and TRBJ2-3, with 10 nucleotides matching TRBD2. The junction had 11 bases not matched to a gene; V was cut back by 5 bases and J by 3 bases. The CDR3 consists of 17 residues. Germline values: CDR1 SGHAT, CDR2 FQNNGV. CDR3 nucleotides: TGTGCCAGCAGCCTAAACCCTAGCGGGAGTCGTACAGATACGCAGTATTTT. Translating it yields CASSLNPSGSRTDTQYF.

The rearrangement links TRBV7-9 to TRBJ1-2, with D tentatively TRBD1 (6 bases). The V end was cut by 2 bases, the J end by 6 bases, with 10 bases between. CDR3 length equals 13 residues. Looked up from germline, CDR1 is SEHNR and CDR2 is FQNEAQ (reference sequence). Here the CDR3 DNA reads TGTGCCAGCAGCTTAACAGGGCAGAATGGCTACACCTTC. Translated, it gives CASSLTGQNGYTF. The full variable domain, with the rest looked up from reference TRBV7-9 and TRBJ1-2, is DTGVSQNPRHKITKRGQNVTFRCDPISEHNRLYWYRQTLGQGPEFLTYFQNEAQLEKSRLLSDRFSAERPKGSFSTLEIQRTEQGDSAMYLCASSLTGQNGYTFGSGTRLTVV.